This TCR beta chain comes out of a study of T cell responses to AZD1222 COVID-19 vaccine. Trimming at V came to 4 bases and at J to 0 bases, leaving 9 bases not matched to a gene. Germline V gene lookup returns CDR1 SGHTS and CDR2 YDEGEE. There are 17 residues in the CDR3. Assay used: immunoSEQ multiplex PCR; TCRdb lists only in-frame clones, some missing. The sample records roughly 100,000 clones, 92% being singletons. A single count supports this clone. The antigen is unknown. General study results and limits: Dominant CD4 TCR responses targeted spike regions 160-218 and 743-854.

This chain uses TRBV5-8 with TRBJ1-1; TRBD1 matches at 10 bases. This clonotype originated in an adult in good health. This specimen was peripheral blood, taken on day 0 of AZD1222 vaccination. In nucleotides, the CDR3 is TGTGCCAGCAGCCCGTCCCGGGACAGGGGCCTGAACACTGAAGCTTTCTTT. This sequence encodes CASSPSRDRGLNTEAFF.